This T cell receptor (beta chain) was sequenced during a study of CD8+ T cells in alopecia areata (dated by TCRdb to the late 2010s). About the investigation overall: Treated patients were enrolled in an open-label pilot trial of oral tofacitinib, 5 to 10 mg twice daily, for moderate-to-severe alopecia areata. Tofacitinib was given for 6 to 18 months, followed by 6 months of follow-up off drug to assess delayed response and recurrence. In both human patients and the C3H/HeJ mouse model, the study applied high-throughput TCRbeta sequencing to look at T cell clonal expansion in alopecia areata. Scalp tissue and sorted CD4+ and CD8+ peripheral blood T cells from patchy and totalis/universalis alopecia areata patients and from healthy controls were covered by human TCRbeta sequencing. Patients on tofacitinib were biopsied at baseline and after 4 and 24 weeks of treatment, and several of the patients also had a later scalp biopsy. Scalp clonality was compared across normal scalp (n=4), patchy alopecia areata scalp (n=8), and alopecia totalis/universalis scalp (n=8). The RNA source kit depended on sample type: the PAXgene miRNA kit for fixed scalp, the miRNeasy kit for PBMCs, and the RNeasy kit for mouse skin. immunoSEQ multiplex PCR using 35 Vbeta forward primers and 13 Jbeta reverse primers was used to amplify TCRbeta CDR3 regions. Here is what the overall study found, with its caveats: Higher clonality and more expanded CD8+ clones were observed in lesional scalp than in normal scalp, particularly in alopecia totalis/universalis, a finding suggestive of antigenic drive. Shared TCR sequences between patients were less evident than in mice, which may be partly attributable to HLA diversity in the patient population. Resident alphabeta T cells in normal human skin are also sequenced, complicating scalp TCR repertoire analysis, unlike mouse skin dominated by gammadelta T cells.

Clipping removes 6 bases from V and 4 bases from J, with 7 as the unmatched junction base count. In the germline V gene, CDR1 corresponds to ENHRY and CDR2 to SYGVKD. The CDR3 spans 14 residues, from the cysteine through the phenylalanine. Of the read, only the CDR3 DNA is kept; its 42 bases are in frame from base 1. To note about this clone: This receptor's antigen is unknown. No much larger clone is present one base from it, and per-base qualities are unavailable.

Taken with the paper, the label for time point translates to: baseline before oral tofacitinib. Lesional scalp punch biopsies and peripheral blood were collected from alopecia areata patients. PBMCs were isolated by density centrifugation and stained for CD3, CD4 and CD8, after which CD4+ and CD8+ T cells were sorted on a FACSAria. Library construction relied on the immunoSEQ multiplex PCR assay. RNA was extracted from all samples and reverse transcribed into cDNA, which served as template for TCR sequencing. First-strand cDNA was synthesized with SuperScript III using a 2:1 mix of oligo-dT and random hexamers. A synthetic immune receptor repertoire was used to assess amplification bias, and residual bias was removed computationally. As for the authors' bioinformatics: Raw reads were preprocessed to remove errors, and CDR3 was defined according to IMGT conventions as the region from the conserved cysteine to phenylalanine. Clonality was calculated as 1 minus Shannon entropy normalized by log2 of the number of productive unique TCRs. CD4 or CD8 identity of scalp clones was inferred by cross-referencing scalp TCRbeta sequences with sorted blood CD4 and CD8 repertoires. This is the immuneACCESS table as TCRdb keeps it, with only in-frame sequences that have V and J called. A part of the clones is gone; compared with another copy, unresolved V genes explain less than half, and the rest is unexplained. The V and J calls and the clone size are those of that table, but D and trimming were determined from the DNA. Present in this sample are about 140,000 clones, 45% to 60% of which were seen just once. The top ten clones comprise about 1% of the sample.

The receptor chain draws on TRBV10-3 and TRBJ1-1; TRBD1 fits 8 bases in the junction. This TCR derives from a human donor with alopecia areata. Specimen: CD4+ T cells sorted from blood, collected at week 0. The bases are TGTGCCATCAGAGGACAGGGTCGGGGCACTGAAGCTTTCTTT. This sequence encodes CAIRGQGRGTEAFF.